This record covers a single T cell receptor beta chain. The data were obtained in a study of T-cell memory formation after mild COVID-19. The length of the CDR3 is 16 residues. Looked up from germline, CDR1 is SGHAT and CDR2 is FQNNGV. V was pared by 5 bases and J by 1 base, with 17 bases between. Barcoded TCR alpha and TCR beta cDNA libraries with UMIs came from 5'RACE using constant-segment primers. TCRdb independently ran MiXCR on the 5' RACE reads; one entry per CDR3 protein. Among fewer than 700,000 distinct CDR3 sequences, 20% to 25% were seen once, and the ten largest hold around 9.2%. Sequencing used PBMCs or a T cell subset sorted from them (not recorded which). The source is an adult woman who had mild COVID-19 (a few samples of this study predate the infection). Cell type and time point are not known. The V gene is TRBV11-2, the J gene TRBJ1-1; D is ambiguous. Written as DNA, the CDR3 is TGTGCCAGCAGCCCCCCTTGGGGAAGGGAGAACACTGAAGCTTTCTTT. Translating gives CASSPPWGRENTEAFF.